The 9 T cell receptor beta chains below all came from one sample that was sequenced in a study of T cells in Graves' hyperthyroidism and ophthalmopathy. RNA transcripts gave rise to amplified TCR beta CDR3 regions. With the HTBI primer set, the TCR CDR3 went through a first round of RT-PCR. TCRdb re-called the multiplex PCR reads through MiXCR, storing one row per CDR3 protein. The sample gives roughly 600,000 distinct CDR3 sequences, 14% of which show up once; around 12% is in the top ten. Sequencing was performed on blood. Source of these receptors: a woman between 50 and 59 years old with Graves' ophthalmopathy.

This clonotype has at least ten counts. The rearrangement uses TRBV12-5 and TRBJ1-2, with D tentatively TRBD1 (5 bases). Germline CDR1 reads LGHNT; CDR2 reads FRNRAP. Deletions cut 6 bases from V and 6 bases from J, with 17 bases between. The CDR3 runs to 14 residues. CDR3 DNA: TGTGCTAGTGGGTCCCCTCCCGGGGGGGATGGCTACACCTTC. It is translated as CASGSPPGGDGYTF.

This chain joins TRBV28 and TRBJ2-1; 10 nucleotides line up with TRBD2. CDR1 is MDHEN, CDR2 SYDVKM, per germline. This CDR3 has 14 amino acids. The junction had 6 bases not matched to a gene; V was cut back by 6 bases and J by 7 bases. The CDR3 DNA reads TGTGCCAGCAGATCTAGCGGGAGTAGTAATGAGCAGTTCTTC. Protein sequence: CASRSSGSSNEQFF.

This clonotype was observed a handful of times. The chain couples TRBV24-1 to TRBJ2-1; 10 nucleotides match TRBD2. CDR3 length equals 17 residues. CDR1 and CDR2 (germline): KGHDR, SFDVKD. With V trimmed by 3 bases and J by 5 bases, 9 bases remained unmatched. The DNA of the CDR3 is TGTGCCACCAGTGATACATACAGCGGGAGGGACCACAATGAGCAGTTCTTC. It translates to CATSDTYSGRDHNEQFF.

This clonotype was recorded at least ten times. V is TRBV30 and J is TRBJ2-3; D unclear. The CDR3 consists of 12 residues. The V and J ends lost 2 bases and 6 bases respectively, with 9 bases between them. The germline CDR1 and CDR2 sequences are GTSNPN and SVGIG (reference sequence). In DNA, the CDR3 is TGTGCCTGGAGTAACTCGCGTGATACGCAGTATTTT. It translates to CAWSNSRDTQYF.

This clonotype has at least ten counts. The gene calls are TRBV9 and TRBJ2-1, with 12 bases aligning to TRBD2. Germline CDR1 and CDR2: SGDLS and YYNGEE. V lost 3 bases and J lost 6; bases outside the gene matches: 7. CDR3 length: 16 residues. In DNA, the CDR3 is TGTGCCAGCAGCGCCACCCTAGCGGGAGGGAGCAATGAGCAGTTCTTC. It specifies CASSATLAGGSNEQFF.

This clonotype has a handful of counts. The CDR3 loop is CAWSVRPGEREGLRTKNIQYF. DNA of the CDR3: TGTGCCTGGAGTGTACGACCGGGCGAGCGGGAGGGCTTGAGGACCAAAAACATTCAGTACTTC. The V gene is TRBV30, the J gene TRBJ2-4, with 10 bases aligning to TRBD2. The V segment lost 0 bases and the J segment 2 bases; nucleotides outside the gene matches: 19. Germline-derived CDR1 and CDR2 are GTSNPN and SVGIG (reference sequence). CDR3 length equals 21 residues. Full variable domain (remainder filled in from reference TRBV30 and TRBJ2-4): SQTIHQWPATLVQPVGSPLSLECTVEGTSNPNLYWYRQAAGRGLQLLFYSVGIGQISSEVPQNLSASRPQDRQFILSSKKLLLSDSGFYLCAWSVRPGEREGLRTKNIQYFGAGTRLSVL.

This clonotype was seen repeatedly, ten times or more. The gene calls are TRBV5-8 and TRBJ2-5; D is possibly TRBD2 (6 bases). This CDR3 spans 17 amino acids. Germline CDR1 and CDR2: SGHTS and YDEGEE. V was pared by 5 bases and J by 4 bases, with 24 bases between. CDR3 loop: CASSEQTSGRDSETQYF. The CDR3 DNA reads TGTGCCAGCAGTGAACAAACTTCCGGGAGAGATTCAGAGACCCAGTACTTC.

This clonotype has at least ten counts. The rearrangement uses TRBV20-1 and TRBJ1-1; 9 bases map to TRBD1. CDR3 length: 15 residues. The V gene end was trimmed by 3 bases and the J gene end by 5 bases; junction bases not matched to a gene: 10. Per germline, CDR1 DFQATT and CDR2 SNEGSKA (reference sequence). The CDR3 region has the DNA TGCAGTGCTAGGTTAACAGGGGGCAAGTTTACTGAAGCTTTCTTT. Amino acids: CSARLTGGKFTEAFF.

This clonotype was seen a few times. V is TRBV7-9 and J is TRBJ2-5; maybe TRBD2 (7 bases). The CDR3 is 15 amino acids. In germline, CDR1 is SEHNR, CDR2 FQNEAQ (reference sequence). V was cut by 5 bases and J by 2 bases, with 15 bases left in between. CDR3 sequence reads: CASSAPRGGQETQYF. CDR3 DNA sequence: TGTGCCAGCAGCGCTCCCAGGGGAGGGCAAGAGACCCAGTACTTC.